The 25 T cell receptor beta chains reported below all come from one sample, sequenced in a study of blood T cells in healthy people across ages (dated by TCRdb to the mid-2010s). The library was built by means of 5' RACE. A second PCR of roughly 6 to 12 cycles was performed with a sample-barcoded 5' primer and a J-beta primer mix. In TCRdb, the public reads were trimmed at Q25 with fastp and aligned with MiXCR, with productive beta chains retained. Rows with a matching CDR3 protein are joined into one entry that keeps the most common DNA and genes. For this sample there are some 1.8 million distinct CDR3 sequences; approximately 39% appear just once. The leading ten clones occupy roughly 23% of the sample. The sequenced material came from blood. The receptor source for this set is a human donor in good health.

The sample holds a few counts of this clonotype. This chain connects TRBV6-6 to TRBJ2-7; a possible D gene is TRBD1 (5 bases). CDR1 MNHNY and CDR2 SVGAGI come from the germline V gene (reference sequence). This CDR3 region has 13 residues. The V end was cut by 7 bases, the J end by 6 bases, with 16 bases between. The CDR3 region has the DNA TGTGCCAGCAACAATGGACAAGCACGCGAGCAGTACTTC. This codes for CASNNGQAREQYF.

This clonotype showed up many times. CDR3 region: CASSLRRGGYNEQFF. The CDR3 DNA sequence: TGTGCCAGCAGCTTAAGGCGGGGGGGATACAATGAGCAGTTCTTC. The genes are TRBV7-2 and TRBJ2-1, with TRBD2 identical over 9 bases. Germline assignment: CDR1 SGHTA and CDR2 FQGNSA. The CDR3 totals 15 residues. Losses at the gene ends were 2 bases for V and 4 bases for J; bases not matched to a gene: 3.

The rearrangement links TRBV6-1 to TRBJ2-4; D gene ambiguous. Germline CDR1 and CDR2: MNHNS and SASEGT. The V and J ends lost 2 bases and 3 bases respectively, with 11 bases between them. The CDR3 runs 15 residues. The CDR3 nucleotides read TGTGCCAGCAGTGAATTCGGCGGCTTCAAAAACATTCAGTACTTC. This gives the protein CASSEFGGFKNIQYF.

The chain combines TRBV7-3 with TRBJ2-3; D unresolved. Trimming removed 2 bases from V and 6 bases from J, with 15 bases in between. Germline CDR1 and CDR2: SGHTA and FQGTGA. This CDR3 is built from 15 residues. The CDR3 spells CASSLGVVDGDTQYF. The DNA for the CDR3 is TGTGCCAGCAGCTTAGGTGTTGTCGACGGGGATACGCAGTATTTT.

CDR3 in DNA: TGTGCCAGCAGCGCCAGGACAGGGATCATCCAAGAGACCCAGTACTTC. Translated: CASSARTGIIQETQYF. This sequence joins TRBV2 and TRBJ2-5; TRBD1 matches 8 bases. J gave up 1 base and V 6 bases, and 10 bases lay outside the gene matches. Germline V CDR1 and CDR2: SNHLY, FYNNEI. The CDR3 loop spans 16 amino acids.

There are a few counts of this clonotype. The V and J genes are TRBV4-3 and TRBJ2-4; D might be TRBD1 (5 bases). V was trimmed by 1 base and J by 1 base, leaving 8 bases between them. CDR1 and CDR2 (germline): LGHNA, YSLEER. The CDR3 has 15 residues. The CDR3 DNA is TGCGCCAGCAGCCAAGGCAAGGGGGCCAAAAACATTCAGTACTTC. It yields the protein CASSQGKGAKNIQYF.

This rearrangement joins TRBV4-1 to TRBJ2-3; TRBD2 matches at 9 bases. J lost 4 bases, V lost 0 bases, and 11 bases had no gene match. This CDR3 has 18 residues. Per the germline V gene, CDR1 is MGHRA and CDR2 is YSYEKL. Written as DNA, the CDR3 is TGCGCCAGCAGCCAAGATCCAACTAAAGCGGGGGGCTCAGATACGCAGTATTTT. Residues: CASSQDPTKAGGSDTQYF.

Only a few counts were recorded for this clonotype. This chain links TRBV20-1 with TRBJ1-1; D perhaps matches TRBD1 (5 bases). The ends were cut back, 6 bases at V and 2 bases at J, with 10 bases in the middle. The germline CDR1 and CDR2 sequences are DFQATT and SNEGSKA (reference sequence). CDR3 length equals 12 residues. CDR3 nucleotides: TGCAGTGCCTGGGGACCTAACACTGAAGCTTTCTTT. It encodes CSAWGPNTEAFF.

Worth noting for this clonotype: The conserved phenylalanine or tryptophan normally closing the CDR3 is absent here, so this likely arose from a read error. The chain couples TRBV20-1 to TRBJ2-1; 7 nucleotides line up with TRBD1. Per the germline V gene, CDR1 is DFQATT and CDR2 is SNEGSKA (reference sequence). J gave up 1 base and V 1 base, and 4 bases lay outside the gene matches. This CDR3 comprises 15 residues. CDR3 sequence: CSARALDRSYNEQFL. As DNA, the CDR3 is TGCAGTGCTAGAGCCCTGGACAGGTCCTACAATGAGCAGTTCCTC.

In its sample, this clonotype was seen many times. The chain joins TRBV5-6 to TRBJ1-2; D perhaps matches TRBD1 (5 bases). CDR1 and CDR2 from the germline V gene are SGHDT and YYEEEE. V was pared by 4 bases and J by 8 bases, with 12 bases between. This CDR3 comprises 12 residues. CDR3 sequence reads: CASSPGRRGYTF. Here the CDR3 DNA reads TGTGCCAGCAGCCCGGGACGGAGAGGCTACACCTTC.

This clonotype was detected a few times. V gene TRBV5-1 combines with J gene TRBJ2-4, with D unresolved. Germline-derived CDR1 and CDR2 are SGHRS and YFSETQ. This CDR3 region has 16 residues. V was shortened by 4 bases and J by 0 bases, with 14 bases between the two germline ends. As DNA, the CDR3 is TGCGCCAGCAGCAACAACACCGGCCTAGCCAAAAACATTCAGTACTTC. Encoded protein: CASSNNTGLAKNIQYF.

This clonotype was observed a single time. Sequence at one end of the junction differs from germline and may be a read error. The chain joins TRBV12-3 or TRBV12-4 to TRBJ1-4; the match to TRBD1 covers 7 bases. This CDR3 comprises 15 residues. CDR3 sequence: CAGSLAGQSYEKLFF. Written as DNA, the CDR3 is TGTGCCGGCAGTTTAGCGGGACAGAGCTACGAAAAACTGTTTTTT.

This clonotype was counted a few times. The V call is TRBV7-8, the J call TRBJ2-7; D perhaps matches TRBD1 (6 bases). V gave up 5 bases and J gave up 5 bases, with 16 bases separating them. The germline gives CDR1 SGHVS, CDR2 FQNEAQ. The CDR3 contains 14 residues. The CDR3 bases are TGTGCCAGCAGCATGACCGGGACAACCAACGAGCAGTACTTC. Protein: CASSMTGTTNEQYF.

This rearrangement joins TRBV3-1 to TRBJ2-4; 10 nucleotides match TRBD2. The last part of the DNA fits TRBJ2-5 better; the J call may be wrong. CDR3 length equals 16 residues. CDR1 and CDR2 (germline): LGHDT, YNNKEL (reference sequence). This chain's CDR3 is CASSSTSGEDQETQYF. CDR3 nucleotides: TGTGCCAGCAGCTCAACTAGCGGGGAAGACCAAGAGACCCAGTACTTC.

The CDR3: CASSHETGYMRKLFF. The DNA for the CDR3 is TGCGCCAGCAGCCACGAGACAGGGTATATGCGGAAACTGTTTTTT. V usage is TRBV4-3 and J usage is TRBJ1-4; 7 nucleotides agree with TRBD1. CDR3 length equals 15 residues. Germline values: CDR1 LGHNA, CDR2 YSLEER. The junction had 12 bases not matched to a gene; V was cut back by 3 bases and J by 11 bases.

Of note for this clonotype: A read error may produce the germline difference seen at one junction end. The CDR3 sequence is CANSAGLLLWNEQFF. The CDR3 DNA follows: TGTGCCAACAGTGCAGGACTTTTACTGTGGAATGAGCAGTTCTTC. V gene TRBV2 combines with J gene TRBJ2-1, with D possibly TRBD2 on 5 matching bases. From germline, CDR1 is SNHLY and CDR2 FYNNEI. CDR3 size: 15 residues.

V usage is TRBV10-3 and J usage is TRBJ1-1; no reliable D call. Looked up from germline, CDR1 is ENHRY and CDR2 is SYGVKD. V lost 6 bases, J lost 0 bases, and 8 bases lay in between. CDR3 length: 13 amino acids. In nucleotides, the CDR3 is TGTGCCATCAGCGCTAATATGAACACTGAAGCTTTCTTT. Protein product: CAISANMNTEAFF.

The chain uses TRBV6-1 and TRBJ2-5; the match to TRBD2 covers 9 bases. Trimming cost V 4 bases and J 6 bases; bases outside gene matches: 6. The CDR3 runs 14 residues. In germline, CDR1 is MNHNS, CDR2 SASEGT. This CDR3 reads CASSGGTSRQTQYF. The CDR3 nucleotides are TGTGCCAGCAGTGGGGGGACTAGCAGACAGACCCAGTACTTC.

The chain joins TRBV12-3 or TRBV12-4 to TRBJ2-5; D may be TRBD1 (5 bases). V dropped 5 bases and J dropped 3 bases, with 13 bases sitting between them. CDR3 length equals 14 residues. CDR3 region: CASSTRVSKETQYF. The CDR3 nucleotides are TGTGCCAGCAGTACCAGGGTCAGTAAAGAGACCCAGTACTTC.

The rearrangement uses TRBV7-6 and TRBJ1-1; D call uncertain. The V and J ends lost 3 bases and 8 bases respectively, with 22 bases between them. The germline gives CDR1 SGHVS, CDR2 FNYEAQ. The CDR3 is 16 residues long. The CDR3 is CASSFARWEAPNEAFF. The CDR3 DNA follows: TGTGCCAGCAGCTTCGCCCGCTGGGAGGCCCCTAACGAAGCTTTCTTT.

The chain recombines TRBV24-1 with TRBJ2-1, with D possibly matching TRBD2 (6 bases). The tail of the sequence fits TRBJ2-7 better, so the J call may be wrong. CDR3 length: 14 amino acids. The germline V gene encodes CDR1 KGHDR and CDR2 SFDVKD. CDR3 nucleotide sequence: TGTGCCACCAGTGACAGGGCTTTAGCGGACGAGCAGTACTTC. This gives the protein CATSDRALADEQYF.

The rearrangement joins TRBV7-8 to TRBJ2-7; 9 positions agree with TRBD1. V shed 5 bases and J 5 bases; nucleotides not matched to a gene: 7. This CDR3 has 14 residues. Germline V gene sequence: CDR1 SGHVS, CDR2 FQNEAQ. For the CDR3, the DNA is TGTGCCAGCAGCACGGGACAGGGTGAGCACGAGCAGTACTTC. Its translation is CASSTGQGEHEQYF. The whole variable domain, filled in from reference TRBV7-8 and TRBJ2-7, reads GAGVSQSPRYKVAKRGQDVALRCDPISGHVSLFWYQQALGQGPEFLTYFQNEAQLDKSGLPSDRFFAERPEGSVSTLKIQRTQQEDSAVYLCASSTGQGEHEQYFGPGTRLTVT.

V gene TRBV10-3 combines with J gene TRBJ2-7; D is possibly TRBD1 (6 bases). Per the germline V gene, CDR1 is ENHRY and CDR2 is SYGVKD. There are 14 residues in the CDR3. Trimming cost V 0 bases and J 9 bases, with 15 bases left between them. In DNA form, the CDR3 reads TGTGCCATCAGTGAGTCGTACAGGGCTTTAAGGCAGTACTTC. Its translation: CAISESYRALRQYF.

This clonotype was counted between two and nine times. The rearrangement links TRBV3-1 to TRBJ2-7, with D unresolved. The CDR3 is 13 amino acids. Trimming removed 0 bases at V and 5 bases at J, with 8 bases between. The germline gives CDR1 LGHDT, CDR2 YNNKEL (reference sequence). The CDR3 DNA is TGTGCCAGCAGCCAAGAAAATACCGACGAGCAGTACTTC. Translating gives CASSQENTDEQYF.

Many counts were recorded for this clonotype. CDR3 nucleotide sequence: TGCAGTGCAGTCGGGACAGGCGACCCCTACAATGAGCAGTTCTTC. Its protein product is CSAVGTGDPYNEQFF. The V gene is TRBV20-1, the J gene TRBJ2-1; TRBD1 aligns across 8 bases. The V gene's germline CDR1 is DFQATT and CDR2 SNEGSKA (reference sequence). There are 15 residues in the CDR3. With V trimmed by 6 bases and J by 2 bases, 9 bases remained unmatched.